The rows below give T cell receptor beta chains drawn from one sample of a study of beta chain features in type 1 diabetes. The method was immunoSEQ multiplex PCR; TCRdb's version includes in-frame clones alone and lacks a portion of them. Of under 500,000 clones listed, approximately 31% are singletons. Sequenced input: naive CD4+ T cells from blood. These receptor sequences come from a man aged 18 to 30 in good health. CDR3s include the opening cysteine and the closing phenylalanine or tryptophan. D genes are given only for firm matches. Size values are once, few and many counts, or a class for expanded clones, and some rows have none.

DNA	CDR3	J	V	size	D
TGTGCCAGCAGTGAATCTGCGGGTACAGATACGCAGTATTTT	CASSESAGTDTQYF	TRBJ2-3	TRBV6-1	NA	NA
TGTGCCAGCAGCCCGCGACCGGGTTACGAGCAGTACTTC	CASSPRPGYEQYF	TRBJ2-7	TRBV7-6	few	NA
TGTGCCTGGAAGATCTTACGGCAGGAGACCCAGTACTTC	CAWKILRQETQYF	TRBJ2-5	TRBV30	once	NA
TGTGCCATCAGTGAGTCGGTGGGGTCTTCTGGGGCCAACGTCCTGACTTTC	CAISESVGSSGANVLTF	TRBJ2-6	TRBV10-3	NA	NA
TGTGCCTGGGTTAGACCGGGATTTAACTATGGCTACACCTTC	CAWVRPGFNYGYTF	TRBJ1-2	TRBV30	NA	NA
TGTGCCAGCAGCGGGGCCGGGAACCCGAGCGAGCAGTACTTC	CASSGAGNPSEQYF	TRBJ2-7	TRBV9	few	NA
TGTGCCAGCTCCCTACGGGACTCCTACGCCTACGAGCAGTACTTC	CASSLRDSYAYEQYF	TRBJ2-7	TRBV18	NA	NA
TGTGCCAGCAGTTTCGACGTAGTCTACGAGCAGTACTTC	CASSFDVVYEQYF	TRBJ2-7	TRBV28	NA	NA
TGTGCCAGCAGGAGGACCTTACAAGAGACCCAGTACTTC	CASRRTLQETQYF	TRBJ2-5	TRBV2	NA	NA
TGTGCCAGCAGCTTAGAATACGCTAGCGTAGGGACCCAGTACTTC	CASSLEYASVGTQYF	TRBJ2-5	TRBV7-2	NA	NA
TGTGCCAGCAGCCAAGATGGCTCCCCCACAGATACGCAGTATTTT	CASSQDGSPTDTQYF	TRBJ2-3	TRBV14	NA	NA
TGCGCCAGCAGCGATAGCGGGAGTGGGAATGAGCAGTTCTTC	CASSDSGSGNEQFF	TRBJ2-1	TRBV5-1	NA	TRBD2
TGTGCCAGCAGCTTGGCCCTAGCGGGAGCTTCCACAGATACGCAGTATTTT	CASSLALAGASTDTQYF	TRBJ2-3	TRBV5-4	few	TRBD2
TGCGCCAGCAGCCAAGATTCGCAGGAGCAGTTCTTC	CASSQDSQEQFF	TRBJ2-1	TRBV4-1	few	NA
TGCGCCAGCAGCCAAACCGGGACTAGCGGGAGTCGGAATACGCAGTATTTT	CASSQTGTSGSRNTQYF	TRBJ2-3	TRBV4-1	NA	TRBD2
TGTGCCAGCAGTGAATCTAGACTTTCTTCCTACAATGAGCAGTTCTTC	CASSESRLSSYNEQFF	TRBJ2-1	TRBV25-1	NA	NA
TGTGCCAGCAGCCATCCGGGACAGGCCCCAGATACGCAGTATTTT	CASSHPGQAPDTQYF	TRBJ2-3	TRBV4-2	NA	TRBD1
TGTGCCAGCAGTGGGGAGGTTGGGAAAAATCAGCCCCAGCATTTT	CASSGEVGKNQPQHF	TRBJ1-5	TRBV2	few	NA
TGTGCCTGGAGTTTGCACACCACCTCCTACGAGCAGTACTTC	CAWSLHTTSYEQYF	TRBJ2-7	TRBV30	NA	NA
TGTGCCAGCAGCGTTAGCCTAGCGGACTCCTACGAGCAGTACTTC	CASSVSLADSYEQYF	TRBJ2-7	TRBV9	NA	TRBD2
TGCAGCGGAGGCGGACTAGCGGGAGAGACCCAGTACTTC	CSGGGLAGETQYF	TRBJ2-5	TRBV29-1	NA	TRBD2
TGTGCCTGGAGTGTGCGGGACACCGGGGAGCTGTTTTTT	CAWSVRDTGELFF	TRBJ2-2	TRBV30	once	NA
TGCAGCGTTGCCCTCGGGACTAGCGGGAGTTGGGTCGGGGAGACCCAGTACTTC	CSVALGTSGSWVGETQYF	TRBJ2-5	TRBV29-1	NA	TRBD2
TGTGCCTGGAGTGGGACTCGAGGGATTAATGAAAAACTGTTTTTT	CAWSGTRGINEKLFF	TRBJ1-4	TRBV30	NA	NA
TGTGCCAGCAGCTCACTGCTAAGCACAGATACGCAGTATTTT	CASSSLLSTDTQYF	TRBJ2-3	TRBV7-8	few	NA
TGCGCCAGCAGCTCCGGGGCAGCGGCCTACAATGAGCAGTTCTTC	CASSSGAAAYNEQFF	TRBJ2-1	TRBV5-1	NA	NA
TGTGCCAGCAGCTCGCTCACGCGACCCCGCGAGCAGTACTTC	CASSSLTRPREQYF	TRBJ2-7	TRBV13	few	NA
TGTGCCAGCCACCCTGAGGGCTACGAGCAGTACTTC	CASHPEGYEQYF	TRBJ2-7	TRBV6-6	few	NA
TGTGCCAGCAGTCACTACAGGGGCCAAGAGACCCAGTACTTC	CASSHYRGQETQYF	TRBJ2-5	TRBV6-6	NA	TRBD1
TGTGCCTGGAGCGAGAGTCGCACGGATGGCTACACCTTC	CAWSESRTDGYTF	TRBJ1-2	TRBV30	NA	NA
TGTGCCACCCTGACAGGGGGCGACTATGGCTACACCTTC	CATLTGGDYGYTF	TRBJ1-2	TRBV7-9	NA	TRBD1
TGCGCCAGCAGCCTGGCGCGCGGGAGGGCCAGCGGGGAGCTGTTTTTT	CASSLARGRASGELFF	TRBJ2-2	TRBV5-1	NA	TRBD2